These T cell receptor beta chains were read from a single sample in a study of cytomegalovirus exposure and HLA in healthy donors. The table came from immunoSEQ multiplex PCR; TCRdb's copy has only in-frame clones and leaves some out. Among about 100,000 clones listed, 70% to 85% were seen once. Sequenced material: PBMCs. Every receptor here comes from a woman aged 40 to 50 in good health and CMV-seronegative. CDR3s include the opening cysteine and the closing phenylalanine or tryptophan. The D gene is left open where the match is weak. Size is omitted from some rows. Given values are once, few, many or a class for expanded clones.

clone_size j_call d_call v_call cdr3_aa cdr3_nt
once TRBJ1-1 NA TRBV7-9 CASSRGDSTEAFF TGTGCCAGCTCTCGGGGAGACTCCACTGAAGCTTTCTTT
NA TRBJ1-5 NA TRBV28 CASSPLIPRQRYSNQPQHF TGTGCCAGCAGTCCCCTTATACCCAGACAGAGGTATAGCAATCAGCCCCAGCATTTT
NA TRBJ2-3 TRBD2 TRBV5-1 CASSFGGSDTQYF TGCGCCAGCAGCTTCGGGGGGTCAGATACGCAGTATTTT
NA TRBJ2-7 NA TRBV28 CASSFPAVNEQYF TGTGCCAGCAGTTTCCCCGCTGTAAACGAGCAGTACTTC
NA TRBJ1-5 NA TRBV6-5 CASSRTGVIRQPQHF TGTGCCAGCTCCCGGACGGGGGTTATCCGACAGCCCCAGCATTTT
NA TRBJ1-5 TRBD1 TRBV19 CASTRQGGQPQHF TGTGCCAGTACCAGACAGGGGGGTCAGCCCCAGCATTTT
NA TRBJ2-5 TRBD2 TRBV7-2 CASSLSVAGDQETQYF TGTGCCAGCAGCCTGTCGGTAGCGGGAGACCAAGAGACCCAGTACTTC
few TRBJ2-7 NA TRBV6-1 CASRATTFYEQYF TGTGCCAGCAGAGCAACCACCTTCTACGAGCAGTACTTC
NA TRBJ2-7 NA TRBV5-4 CASSLPGYYEQYF TGTGCCAGCAGCTTGCCGGGGTATTACGAGCAGTACTTC
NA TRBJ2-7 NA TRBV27 CASSLFTLEGYEQYF TGTGCCAGCAGTTTATTTACACTAGAAGGGTACGAGCAGTACTTC
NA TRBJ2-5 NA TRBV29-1 CSVDPGFQETQYF TGCAGCGTGGACCCGGGGTTCCAAGAGACCCAGTACTTC
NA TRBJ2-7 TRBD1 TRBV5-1 CASRQGQGFHEQYF TGCGCCAGCAGGCAGGGACAGGGGTTTCACGAGCAGTACTTC
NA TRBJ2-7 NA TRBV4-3 CASSQEQGSPYEQYF TGCGCCAGCAGCCAAGAGCAGGGGAGCCCCTACGAGCAGTACTTC
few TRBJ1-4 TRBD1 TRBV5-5 CASSRTGDNEKLFF TGTGCCAGCAGCCGGACAGGGGATAATGAAAAACTGTTTTTT
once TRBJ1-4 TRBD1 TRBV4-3 CASSQVLTGGRWDEKLFF TGCGCCAGCAGCCAAGTTCTAACAGGGGGCCGGTGGGATGAAAAACTGTTTTTT
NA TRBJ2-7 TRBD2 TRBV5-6 CASSPSGGRTGAEQYF TGTGCCAGCAGCCCGTCGGGGGGGAGGACCGGGGCCGAGCAGTACTTC
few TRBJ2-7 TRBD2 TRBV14 CASSQGEGNGEQYF TGTGCCAGCAGCCAAGGGGAGGGGAACGGCGAGCAGTACTTC
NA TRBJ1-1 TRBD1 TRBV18 CASSPWGQTNTEAFF TGTGCCAGCTCACCATGGGGACAGACCAACACTGAAGCTTTCTTT
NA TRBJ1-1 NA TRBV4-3 CASSPHTGGTEAFF TGCGCCAGCAGCCCACACACCGGGGGCACTGAAGCTTTCTTT
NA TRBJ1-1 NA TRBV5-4 CASSLSQGNTEAFF TGTGCCAGCAGCTTGAGCCAGGGGAACACTGAAGCTTTCTTT
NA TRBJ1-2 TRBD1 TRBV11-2 CASSTTTGGIGYTF TGTGCCAGCAGCACCACGACAGGGGGCATTGGCTACACCTTC
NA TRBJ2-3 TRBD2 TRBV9 CASSARARGGMGTDTQYF TGTGCCAGCAGCGCCCGAGCCCGCGGGGGAATGGGCACAGATACGCAGTATTTT
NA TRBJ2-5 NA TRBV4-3 CASSQDTGTGQTQYF TGCGCCAGCAGCCAAGATACAGGGACGGGGCAGACCCAGTACTTC
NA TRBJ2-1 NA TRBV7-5 CARTGLAGVFEQFF TGTGCCAGAACCGGACTAGCGGGAGTCTTTGAGCAGTTCTTC
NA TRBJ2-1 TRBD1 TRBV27 CASSLLPGGSSYNEQFF TGTGCCAGCAGTTTACTCCCAGGGGGAAGCTCCTACAATGAGCAGTTCTTC
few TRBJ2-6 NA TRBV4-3 CASSQNTGSGANVLTF TGCGCCAGCAGCCAAAACACGGGGTCTGGGGCCAACGTCCTGACTTTC
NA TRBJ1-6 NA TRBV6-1 CASSDERNNSPLHF TGTGCCAGCAGTGACGAGAGGAATAATTCACCCCTCCACTTT
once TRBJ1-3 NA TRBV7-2 CASSLLGEAGNTIYF TGTGCCAGCAGCCTCCTGGGAGAGGCTGGAAACACCATATATTTT
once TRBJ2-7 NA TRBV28 CASSDFGEQYF TGTGCCAGCAGTGACTTCGGGGAGCAGTACTTC
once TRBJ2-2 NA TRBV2 CASSARGRLNTGELFF TGTGCCAGCAGCGCGCGGGGTCGCCTTAACACCGGGGAGCTGTTTTTT
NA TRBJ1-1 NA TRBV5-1 CASSRGEDTEAFF TGCGCCAGCAGCCGGGGGGAAGACACTGAAGCTTTCTTT
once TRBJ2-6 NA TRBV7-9 CASSLGLSGANVLTF TGTGCCAGCAGCTTAGGACTCTCTGGGGCCAACGTCCTGACTTTC
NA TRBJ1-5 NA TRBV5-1 CASSLDWNQPQHF TGCGCCAGCAGCTTAGACTGGAATCAGCCCCAGCATTTT
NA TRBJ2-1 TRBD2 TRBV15 CATSSEPGLAENNEQFF TGTGCCACCAGCAGTGAACCCGGACTAGCGGAAAACAATGAGCAGTTCTTC
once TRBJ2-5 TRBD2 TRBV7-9 CASSWTSGRMVGTQYF TGTGCCAGCAGTTGGACTAGCGGGAGGATGGTGGGGACCCAGTACTTC
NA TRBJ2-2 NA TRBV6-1 CASSEPGTGELFF TGTGCCAGCAGCGAACCGGGGACCGGGGAGCTGTTTTTT
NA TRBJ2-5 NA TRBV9 CASSREETQYF TGTGCCAGCAGTCGGGAAGAGACCCAGTACTTC
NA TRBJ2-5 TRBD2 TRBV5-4 CASRPDLGSGSLETQYF TGTGCCAGCAGACCCGACTTGGGTAGCGGGAGCTTGGAGACCCAGTACTTC
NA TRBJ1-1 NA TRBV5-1 CASSFGGSMNTEAFF TGCGCCAGCAGCTTCGGGGGGTCCATGAACACTGAAGCTTTCTTT
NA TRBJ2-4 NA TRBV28 CASTLDGFGDIQYF TGTGCCAGCACTCTAGACGGATTCGGGGACATTCAGTACTTC
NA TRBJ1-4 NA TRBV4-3 CASSQDPAGKLFF TGCGCCAGCAGCCAAGATCCTGCAGGAAAACTGTTTTTT
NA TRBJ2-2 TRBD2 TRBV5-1 CASSTGSGGNTGELFF TGCGCCAGCTCGACAGGTAGCGGGGGGAACACCGGGGAGCTGTTTTTT